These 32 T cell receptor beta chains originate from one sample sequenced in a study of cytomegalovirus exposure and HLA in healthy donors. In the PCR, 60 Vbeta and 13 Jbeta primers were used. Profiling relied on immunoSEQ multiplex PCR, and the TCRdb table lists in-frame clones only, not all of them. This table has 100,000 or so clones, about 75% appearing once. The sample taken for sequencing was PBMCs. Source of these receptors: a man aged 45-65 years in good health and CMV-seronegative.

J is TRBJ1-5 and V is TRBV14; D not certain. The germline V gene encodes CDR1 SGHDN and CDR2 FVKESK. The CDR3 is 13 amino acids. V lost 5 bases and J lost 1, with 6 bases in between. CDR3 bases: TGTGCCAGCAGCTGGGCGAGCAATCAGCCCCAGCATTTT. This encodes CASSWASNQPQHF.

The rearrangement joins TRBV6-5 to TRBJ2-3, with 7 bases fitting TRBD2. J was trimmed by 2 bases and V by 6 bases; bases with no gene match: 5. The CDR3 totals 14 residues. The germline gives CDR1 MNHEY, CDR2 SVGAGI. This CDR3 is CASSGRRSTDTQYF. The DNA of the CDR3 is TGTGCCAGCAGCGGGAGGAGATCCACAGATACGCAGTATTTT.

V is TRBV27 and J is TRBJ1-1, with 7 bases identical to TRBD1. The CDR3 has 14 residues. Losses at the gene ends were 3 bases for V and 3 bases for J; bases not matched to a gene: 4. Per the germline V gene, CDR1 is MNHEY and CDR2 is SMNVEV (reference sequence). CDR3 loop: CASSFRGLDTEAFF. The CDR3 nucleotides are TGTGCCAGCAGTTTTAGGGGGCTGGACACTGAAGCTTTCTTT.

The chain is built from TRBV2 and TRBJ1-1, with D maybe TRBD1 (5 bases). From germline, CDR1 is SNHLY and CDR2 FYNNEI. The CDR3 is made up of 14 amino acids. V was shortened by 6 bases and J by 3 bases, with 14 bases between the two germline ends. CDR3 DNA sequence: TGTGCCAGCAGGTCCAAGCCGGGGGACACTGAAGCTTTCTTT. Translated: CASRSKPGDTEAFF. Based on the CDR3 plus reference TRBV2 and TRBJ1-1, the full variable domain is EPEVTQTPSHQVTQMGQEVILRCVPISNHLYFYWYRQILGQKVEFLVSFYNNEISEKSEIFDDQFSVERPDGSNFTLKIRSTKLEDSAMYFCASRSKPGDTEAFFGQGTRLTVV.

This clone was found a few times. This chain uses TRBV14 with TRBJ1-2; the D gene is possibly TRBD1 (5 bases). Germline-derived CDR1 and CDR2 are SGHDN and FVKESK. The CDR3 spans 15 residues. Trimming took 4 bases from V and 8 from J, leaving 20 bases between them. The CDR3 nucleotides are TGTGCCAGCAGCCGATCGATGACACAAACAGGCGGCTACACCTTC. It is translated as CASSRSMTQTGGYTF.

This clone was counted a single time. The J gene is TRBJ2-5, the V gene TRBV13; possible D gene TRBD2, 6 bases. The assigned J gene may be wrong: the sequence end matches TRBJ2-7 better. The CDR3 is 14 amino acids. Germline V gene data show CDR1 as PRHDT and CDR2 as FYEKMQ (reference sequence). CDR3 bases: TGTGCCAGCAGCTTAGCGGGGAGGTCGTACGAGCAGTACTTC. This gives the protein CASSLAGRSYEQYF.

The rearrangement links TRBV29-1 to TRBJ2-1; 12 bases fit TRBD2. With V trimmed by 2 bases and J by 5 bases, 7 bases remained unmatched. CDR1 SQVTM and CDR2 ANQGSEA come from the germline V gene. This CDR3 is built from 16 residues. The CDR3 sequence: CSVERPPSGGDNEQFF. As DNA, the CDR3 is TGCAGCGTTGAAAGGCCCCCTAGCGGGGGGGACAATGAGCAGTTCTTC.

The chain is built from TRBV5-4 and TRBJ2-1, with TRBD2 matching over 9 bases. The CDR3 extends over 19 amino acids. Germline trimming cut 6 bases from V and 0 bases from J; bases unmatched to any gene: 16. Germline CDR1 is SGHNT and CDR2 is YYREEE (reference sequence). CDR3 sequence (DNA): TGTGCCAGCACCCTTTCTGGAGCGGGGGGCTTTAGCTCCTACAATGAGCAGTTCTTC. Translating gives CASTLSGAGGFSSYNEQFF. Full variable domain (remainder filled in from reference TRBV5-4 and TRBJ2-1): ETGVTQSPTHLIKTRGQQVTLRCSSQSGHNTVSWYQQALGQGPQFIFQYYREEENGRGNFPPRFSGLQFPNYSSELNVNALELDDSALYLCASTLSGAGGFSSYNEQFFGPGTRLTVL.

CDR3 sequence reads: CASSPGYRNEKLFF. DNA for the CDR3: TGCGCCAGCAGCCCCGGGTACCGGAATGAAAAACTGTTTTTT. The gene calls are TRBV5-1 and TRBJ1-4; D not resolved. The CDR3 spans 14 residues. Germline lookup yields CDR1 SGHRS and CDR2 YFSETQ. V was cut by 4 bases and J by 5 bases, with 12 bases left in between.

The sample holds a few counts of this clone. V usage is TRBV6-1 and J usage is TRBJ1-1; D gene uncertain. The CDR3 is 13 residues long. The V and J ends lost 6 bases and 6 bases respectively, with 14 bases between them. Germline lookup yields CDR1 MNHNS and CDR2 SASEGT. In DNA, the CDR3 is TGTGCCAGCAGCCGTATTCGGGGATCTGAAGCTTTCTTT. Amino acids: CASSRIRGSEAFF.

In DNA, the CDR3 is TGTGCCAGCAGCTTAGTGGGACAGGCCAATCAGCCCCAGCATTTT. It encodes CASSLVGQANQPQHF. The chain joins TRBV7-8 to TRBJ1-5; TRBD1 matches 8 bases. Germline V CDR1 and CDR2: SGHVS, FQNEAQ. The CDR3 is made up of 15 amino acids. V was clipped by 1 base and J by 3 bases; unmatched bases: 2. Looking up the rest from reference TRBV7-8 and TRBJ1-5 gives the full variable domain: GAGVSQSPRYKVAKRGQDVALRCDPISGHVSLFWYQQALGQGPEFLTYFQNEAQLDKSGLPSDRFFAERPEGSVSTLKIQRTQQEDSAVYLCASSLVGQANQPQHFGDGTRLSIL.

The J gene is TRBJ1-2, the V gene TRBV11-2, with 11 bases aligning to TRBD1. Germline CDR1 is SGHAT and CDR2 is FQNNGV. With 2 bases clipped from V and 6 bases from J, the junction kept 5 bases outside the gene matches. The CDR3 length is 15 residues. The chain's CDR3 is CASSLSPDRGHGYTF. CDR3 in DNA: TGTGCCAGCAGCTTATCCCCGGACAGGGGGCATGGCTACACCTTC.

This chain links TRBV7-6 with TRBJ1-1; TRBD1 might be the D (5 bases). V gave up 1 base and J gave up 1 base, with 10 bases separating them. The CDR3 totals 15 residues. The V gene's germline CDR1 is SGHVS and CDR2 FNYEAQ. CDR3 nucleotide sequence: TGTGCCAGCAGCTTAGTGGCAGGGTCGAACACTGAAGCTTTCTTT. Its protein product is CASSLVAGSNTEAFF. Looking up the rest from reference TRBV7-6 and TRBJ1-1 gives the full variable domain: GAGVSQSPRYKVTKRGQDVALRCDPISGHVSLYWYRQALGQGPEFLTYFNYEAQQDKSGLPNDRFSAERPEGSISTLTIQRTEQRDSAMYRCASSLVAGSNTEAFFGQGTRLTVV.

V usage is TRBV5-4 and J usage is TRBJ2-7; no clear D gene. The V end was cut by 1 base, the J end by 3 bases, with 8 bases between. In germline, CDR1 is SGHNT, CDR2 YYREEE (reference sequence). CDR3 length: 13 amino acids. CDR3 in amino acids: CASSLSTNYEQYF. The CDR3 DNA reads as TGTGCCAGCAGCTTGTCGACAAACTACGAGCAGTACTTC.

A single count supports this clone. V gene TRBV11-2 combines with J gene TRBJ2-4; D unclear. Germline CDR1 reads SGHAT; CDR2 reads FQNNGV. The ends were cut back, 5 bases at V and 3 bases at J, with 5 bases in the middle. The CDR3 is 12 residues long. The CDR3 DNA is TGTGCCAGCAGCCCCAACAAAAACATTCAGTACTTC. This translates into CASSPNKNIQYF. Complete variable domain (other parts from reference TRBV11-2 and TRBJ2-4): EAGVAQSPRYKIIEKRQSVAFWCNPISGHATLYWYQQILGQGPKLLIQFQNNGVVDDSQLPKDRFSAERLKGVDSTLKIQPAKLEDSAVYLCASSPNKNIQYFGAGTRLSVL.

CDR3 sequence: CASSQRAGDEQFF. The CDR3 DNA reads as TGCGCCAGCAGCCAAAGAGCGGGAGATGAGCAGTTCTTC. The rearrangement links TRBV5-1 to TRBJ2-1; 8 bases fit TRBD2. Unmatched junction bases numbered 5, after V lost 4 bases and J lost 8 bases. CDR3 length: 13 residues. Germline loops: CDR1 SGHRS, CDR2 YFSETQ.

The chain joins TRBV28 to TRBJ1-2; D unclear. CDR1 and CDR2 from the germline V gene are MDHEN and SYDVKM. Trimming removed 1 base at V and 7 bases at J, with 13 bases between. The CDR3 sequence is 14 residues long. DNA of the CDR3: TGTGCCAGCAGTTTATTCGTCCAGCCGGGTGGCTACACCTTC. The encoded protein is CASSLFVQPGGYTF.

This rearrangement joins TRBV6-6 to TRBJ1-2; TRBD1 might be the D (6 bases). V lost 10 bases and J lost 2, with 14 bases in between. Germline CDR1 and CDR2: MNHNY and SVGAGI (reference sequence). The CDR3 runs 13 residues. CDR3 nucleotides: TGTGCCACGAAGGGCGGACAGAACTATGGCTACACCTTC. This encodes CATKGGQNYGYTF.

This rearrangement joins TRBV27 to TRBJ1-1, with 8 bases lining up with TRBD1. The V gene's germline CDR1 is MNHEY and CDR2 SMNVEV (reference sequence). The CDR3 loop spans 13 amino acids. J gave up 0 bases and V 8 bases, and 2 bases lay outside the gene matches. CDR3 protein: CASRTGLNTEAFF. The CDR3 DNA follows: TGTGCCAGCCGGACAGGGCTGAACACTGAAGCTTTCTTT.

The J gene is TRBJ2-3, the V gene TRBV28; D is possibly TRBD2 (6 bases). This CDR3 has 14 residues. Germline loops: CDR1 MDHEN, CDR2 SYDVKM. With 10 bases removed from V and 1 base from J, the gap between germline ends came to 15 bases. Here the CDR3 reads CAILRASGTDTQYF. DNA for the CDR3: TGTGCCATCCTAAGGGCTAGCGGCACAGATACGCAGTATTTT.

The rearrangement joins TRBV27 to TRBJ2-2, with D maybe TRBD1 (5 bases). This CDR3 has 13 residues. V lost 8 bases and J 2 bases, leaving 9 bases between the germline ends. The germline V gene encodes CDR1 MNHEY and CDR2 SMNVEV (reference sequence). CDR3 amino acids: CASLTVNTGELFF. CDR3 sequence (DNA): TGTGCCAGCCTGACAGTAAACACCGGGGAGCTGTTTTTT.

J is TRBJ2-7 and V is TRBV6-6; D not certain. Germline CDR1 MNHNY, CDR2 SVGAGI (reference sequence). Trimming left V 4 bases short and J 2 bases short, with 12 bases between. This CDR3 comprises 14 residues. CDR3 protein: CASSFSTSTYEQYF. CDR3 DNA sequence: TGTGCCAGCAGTTTCTCGACAAGCACCTACGAGCAGTACTTC.

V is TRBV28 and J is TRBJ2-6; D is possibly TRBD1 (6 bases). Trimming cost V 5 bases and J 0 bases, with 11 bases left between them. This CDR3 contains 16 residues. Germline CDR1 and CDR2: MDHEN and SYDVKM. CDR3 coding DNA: TGTGCCAGCAGTCTCCCCAGGGGCTCTGGGGCCAACGTCCTGACTTTC. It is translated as CASSLPRGSGANVLTF. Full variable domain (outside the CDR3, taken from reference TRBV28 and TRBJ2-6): DVKVTQSSRYLVKRTGEKVFLECVQDMDHENMFWYRQDPGLGLRLIYFSYDVKMKEKGDIPEGYSVSREKKERFSLILESASTNQTSMYLCASSLPRGSGANVLTFGAGSRLTVL.

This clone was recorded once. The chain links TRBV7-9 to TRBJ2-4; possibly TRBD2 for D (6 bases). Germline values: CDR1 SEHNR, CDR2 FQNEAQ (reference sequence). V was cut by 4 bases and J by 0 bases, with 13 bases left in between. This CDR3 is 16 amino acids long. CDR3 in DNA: TGTGCCAGCAGCTCTGGGGGGATACTAGCCAAAAACATTCAGTACTTC. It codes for CASSSGGILAKNIQYF.

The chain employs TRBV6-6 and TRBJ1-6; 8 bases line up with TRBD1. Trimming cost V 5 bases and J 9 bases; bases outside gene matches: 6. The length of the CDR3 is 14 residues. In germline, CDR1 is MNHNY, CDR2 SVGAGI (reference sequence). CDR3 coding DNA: TGTGCCAGCAGTCCTACAGGGGGAAGTTCACCCCTCCACTTT. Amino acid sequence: CASSPTGGSSPLHF.

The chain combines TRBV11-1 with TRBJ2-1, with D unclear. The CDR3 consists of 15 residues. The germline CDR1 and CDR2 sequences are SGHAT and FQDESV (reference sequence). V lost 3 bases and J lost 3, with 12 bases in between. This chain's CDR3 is CASSLGSSSYNEQFF. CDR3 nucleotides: TGTGCCAGCAGCTTGGGTAGCAGCAGCTACAATGAGCAGTTCTTC. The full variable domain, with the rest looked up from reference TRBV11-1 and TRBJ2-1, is EAEVAQSPRYKITEKSQAVAFWCDPISGHATLYWYRQILGQGPELLVQFQDESVVDDSQLPKDRFSAERLKGVDSTLKIQPAELGDSAMYLCASSLGSSSYNEQFFGPGTRLTVL.

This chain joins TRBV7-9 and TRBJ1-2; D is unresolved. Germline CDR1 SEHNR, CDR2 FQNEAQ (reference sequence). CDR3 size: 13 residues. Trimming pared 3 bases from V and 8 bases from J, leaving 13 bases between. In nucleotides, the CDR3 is TGTGCCAGCAGCTTCGAAGGAGGGATCGGCTACACCTTC. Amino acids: CASSFEGGIGYTF.

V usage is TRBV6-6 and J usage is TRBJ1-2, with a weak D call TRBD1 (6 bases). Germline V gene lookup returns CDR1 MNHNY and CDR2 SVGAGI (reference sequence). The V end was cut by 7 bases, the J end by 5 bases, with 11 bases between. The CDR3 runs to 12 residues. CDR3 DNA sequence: TGTGCCAGCACCCCGGACAGTTATGGCTACACCTTC. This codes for CASTPDSYGYTF.

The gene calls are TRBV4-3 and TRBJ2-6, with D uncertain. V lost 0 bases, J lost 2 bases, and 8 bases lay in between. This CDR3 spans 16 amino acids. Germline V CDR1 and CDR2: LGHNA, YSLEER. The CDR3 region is CASSQEVTAGANVLTF. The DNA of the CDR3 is TGCGCCAGCAGCCAAGAAGTAACGGCTGGGGCCAACGTCCTGACTTTC.

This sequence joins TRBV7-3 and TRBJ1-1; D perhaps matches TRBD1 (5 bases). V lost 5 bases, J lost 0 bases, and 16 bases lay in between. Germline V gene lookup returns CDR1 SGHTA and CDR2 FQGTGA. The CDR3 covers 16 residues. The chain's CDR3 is CASSRDGAGVNTEAFF. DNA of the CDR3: TGTGCCAGCAGCAGGGACGGAGCGGGGGTGAACACTGAAGCTTTCTTT.

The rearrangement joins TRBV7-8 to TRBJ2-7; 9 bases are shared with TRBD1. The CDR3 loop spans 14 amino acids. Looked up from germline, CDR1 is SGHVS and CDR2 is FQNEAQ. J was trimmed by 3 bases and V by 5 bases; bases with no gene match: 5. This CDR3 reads CASSPGQGIYEQYF. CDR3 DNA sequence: TGTGCCAGCAGCCCCGGACAGGGGATCTACGAGCAGTACTTC.

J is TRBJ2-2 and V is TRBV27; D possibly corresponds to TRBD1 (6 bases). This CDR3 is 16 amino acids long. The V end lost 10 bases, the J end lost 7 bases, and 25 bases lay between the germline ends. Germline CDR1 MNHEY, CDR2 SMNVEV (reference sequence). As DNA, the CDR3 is TGTGCCATCCATACCGACGACAGGACTTCTAACGGGGAGCTGTTTTTT. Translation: CAIHTDDRTSNGELFF.